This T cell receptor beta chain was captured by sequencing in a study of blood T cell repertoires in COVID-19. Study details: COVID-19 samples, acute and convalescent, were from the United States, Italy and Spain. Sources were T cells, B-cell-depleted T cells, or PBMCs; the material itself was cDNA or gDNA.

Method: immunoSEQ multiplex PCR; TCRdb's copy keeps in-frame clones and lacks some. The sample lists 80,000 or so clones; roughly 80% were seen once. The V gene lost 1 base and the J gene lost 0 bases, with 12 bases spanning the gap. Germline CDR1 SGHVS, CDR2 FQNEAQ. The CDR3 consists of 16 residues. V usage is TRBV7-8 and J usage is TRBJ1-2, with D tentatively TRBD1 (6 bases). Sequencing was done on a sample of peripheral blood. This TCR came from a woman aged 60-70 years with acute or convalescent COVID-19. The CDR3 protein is CASSLVLDSANYGYTF. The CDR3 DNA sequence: TGTGCCAGCAGCTTAGTGTTGGACAGCGCTAACTATGGCTACACCTTC.